A single sample is the source of the 22 T cell receptor beta chains below, sequenced in a study of beta chain features in type 1 diabetes. Broader study findings: A moderate, significant TCRB CDR3 shortening appeared in type 1 diabetes across four CD4+ subsets.

For these TCRs, the target antigens are not known. Of the isolated RNA, all was reverse transcribed, and so the sequenced material was expressed TCRB transcripts. Method: immunoSEQ multiplex PCR; TCRdb's copy keeps in-frame clones and lacks some. The sample yields 200,000 to 300,000 clones, about a tenth seen once. Material: naive CD4+ T cells from blood. These receptor sequences come from a man younger than 40 with type 1 diabetes.

The CDR3 protein is CASSLKRGSSYEQYF. CDR3 DNA: TGTGCCAGCAGTCTTAAGCGGGGGAGCTCCTACGAGCAGTACTTC. V usage is TRBV27 and J usage is TRBJ2-7, with 8 bases aligning to TRBD2. J was trimmed by 0 bases and V by 5 bases; bases with no gene match: 6. Germline V gene data show CDR1 as MNHEY and CDR2 as SMNVEV (reference sequence). This CDR3 spans 15 amino acids.

This sequence joins TRBV9 and TRBJ1-4, with D maybe TRBD1 (5 bases). The germline CDR1 and CDR2 sequences are SGDLS and YYNGEE. The CDR3 sequence is 15 residues long. Between the trimmed V and J ends, which lost 1 base and 8 bases, there was a span of 15 bases. The CDR3 here is CASSVTGHPGEKLFF. The CDR3 nucleotides read TGTGCCAGCAGCGTAACCGGACATCCTGGAGAAAAACTGTTTTTT.

The genes are TRBV5-1 and TRBJ2-5; 10 bases match TRBD2. J lost 0 bases, V lost 4 bases, and 18 bases had no gene match. CDR1 is SGHRS and CDR2 is YFSETQ in the germline V gene. The CDR3 length is 20 residues. CDR3 protein: CASSLSGGPSQGTYQETQYF. For the CDR3, the DNA is TGCGCCAGCAGCCTTAGCGGGGGGCCCTCCCAGGGCACGTACCAAGAGACCCAGTACTTC.

A remark on this clone: This specimen includes other DNA sequences encoding the same CDR3. The chain couples TRBV30 to TRBJ1-3; D is perhaps TRBD1 (6 bases). The V and J ends lost 0 bases and 1 base respectively, with 7 bases between them. Germline V gene data show CDR1 as GTSNPN and CDR2 as SVGIG (reference sequence). The CDR3 runs to 14 residues. CDR3 sequence (DNA): TGTGCCTGGAGTGTAGGGGGTTCTGGAAACACCATATATTTT. This sequence encodes CAWSVGGSGNTIYF.

This clone was detected only a few times. This chain uses TRBV28 with TRBJ2-1; the match to TRBD2 covers 7 bases. Per the germline V gene, CDR1 is MDHEN and CDR2 is SYDVKM. Trimming removed 5 bases from V and 6 bases from J; junction bases left unmatched: 4. The CDR3 is made up of 13 amino acids. CDR3 protein: CASSRSGINEQFF. Here the CDR3 DNA reads TGTGCCAGCAGTAGAAGCGGGATCAATGAGCAGTTCTTC.

This clone was counted a few times. V gene TRBV19 combines with J gene TRBJ1-5; TRBD1 might be the D (5 bases). CDR3 size: 13 residues. Trimming left V 10 bases short and J 5 bases short, with 15 bases between. Germline values: CDR1 LNHDA, CDR2 SQIVND (reference sequence). For the CDR3, the DNA is TGTGCCACCGCCGTTCAGGGCGATCAGCCCCAGCATTTT. Translation: CATAVQGDQPQHF.

The rearrangement uses TRBV20-1 and TRBJ2-5; D might be TRBD1 (6 bases). This CDR3 has 11 amino acids. The V gene lost 3 bases and the J gene lost 5 bases, with 7 bases spanning the gap. The germline gives CDR1 DFQATT, CDR2 SNEGSKA (reference sequence). As DNA, the CDR3 is TGCAGTGCTAGCCAGGGGGAGACCCAGTACTTC. Residues: CSASQGETQYF.

The rearrangement uses TRBV5-4 and TRBJ2-7; 13 positions agree with TRBD2. The V segment lost 2 bases and the J segment 7 bases; nucleotides outside the gene matches: 6. CDR1 is SGHNT, CDR2 YYREEE, per germline (reference sequence). This CDR3 comprises 15 residues. CDR3 region: CASSLGTSGTREQYF. The CDR3 nucleotides read TGTGCCAGCAGCTTAGGGACTAGCGGGACCAGAGAGCAGTACTTC.

This clone was counted between two and nine times. V usage is TRBV7-2 and J usage is TRBJ1-5, with D possibly matching TRBD1 (6 bases). The length of the CDR3 is 13 residues. Germline-derived CDR1 and CDR2 are SGHTA and FQGNSA. V gave up 3 bases and J gave up 6 bases, with 9 bases separating them. Here the CDR3 reads CASSFTGFQPQHF. CDR3 in DNA: TGTGCCAGCAGCTTCACAGGGTTTCAGCCCCAGCATTTT. The full variable domain, in which reference TRBV7-2 and TRBJ1-5 provide the parts outside the CDR3, is GAGVSQSPSNKVTEKGKDVELRCDPISGHTALYWYRQSLGQGLEFLIYFQGNSAPDKSGLPSDRFSAERTGGSVSTLTIQRTQQEDSAVYLCASSFTGFQPQHFGDGTRLSIL.

This clone was detected only a few times. This sequence joins TRBV11-2 and TRBJ1-2, with D possibly being TRBD1 (5 bases). From germline, CDR1 is SGHAT and CDR2 FQNNGV. With 5 bases removed from V and 4 bases from J, the gap between germline ends came to 11 bases. The CDR3 consists of 13 residues. The CDR3 region is CASSPGLAYGYTF. DNA for the CDR3: TGTGCCAGCAGCCCGGGACTTGCCTATGGCTACACCTTC.

The chain has TRBV21-1 and TRBJ1-5. TRBV21-1 is designated a pseudogene. This CDR3 is built from 15 residues. The CDR3 DNA follows: TGTGCCAGCAGCAACACTCGAGAGGGCAATCAGCCCCAGCATTTT. Residues: CASSNTREGNQPQHF.

This clone showed up just a few times. The chain couples TRBV6-6 to TRBJ2-1, with 8 bases lining up with TRBD2. V lost 6 bases to trimming and J lost 2 bases; unmatched junction nucleotides: 3. The CDR3 is made up of 14 amino acids. Germline-derived CDR1 and CDR2 are MNHNY and SVGAGI (reference sequence). The CDR3 coding sequence is TGTGCCAGCAGCCCGGGACTAGCCTACAATGAGCAGTTCTTC. This encodes CASSPGLAYNEQFF.

The genes are TRBV2 and TRBJ2-1; 10 nucleotides match TRBD2. The length of the CDR3 is 14 residues. Unmatched junction bases numbered 4, after V lost 8 bases and J lost 3 bases. Germline V gives CDR1 SNHLY, CDR2 FYNNEI. CDR3 nucleotides: TGTGCCAGCCGAGGACTAGCGGACTACAATGAGCAGTTCTTC. This sequence encodes CASRGLADYNEQFF. Using reference TRBV2 and TRBJ2-1 for the parts outside the CDR3, the full variable domain is EPEVTQTPSHQVTQMGQEVILRCVPISNHLYFYWYRQILGQKVEFLVSFYNNEISEKSEIFDDQFSVERPDGSNFTLKIRSTKLEDSAMYFCASRGLADYNEQFFGPGTRLTVL.

V usage is TRBV18 and J usage is TRBJ1-2, with TRBD1 as a possible D gene (6 bases). Germline CDR1 and CDR2: KGHSH and LQKENI. The CDR3 runs to 13 residues. V gave up 3 bases and J gave up 8 bases, with 13 bases separating them. In DNA, the CDR3 is TGTGCCAGCTCACCCGTTGGGGGCGGAGGCTACACCTTC. Residues: CASSPVGGGGYTF.

The chain carries TRBV28 and TRBJ1-2, with a weak D call TRBD1 (6 bases). Germline V gene lookup returns CDR1 MDHEN and CDR2 SYDVKM. The CDR3 extends over 13 amino acids. Trimming removed 3 bases at V and 6 bases at J, with 11 bases between. The CDR3 sequence is CASSLTGHHGYTF. CDR3 nucleotides: TGTGCCAGCAGTTTGACAGGTCATCATGGCTACACCTTC.

This clone was detected a few times. The rearrangement joins TRBV7-2 to TRBJ1-1; weak D call: TRBD1 (5 bases). This CDR3 has 13 residues. The germline gives CDR1 SGHTA, CDR2 FQGNSA. The ends were cut back, 3 bases at V and 3 bases at J, with 8 bases in the middle. The CDR3 nucleotides are TGTGCCAGCAGCTTCCCGGGGGACACTGAAGCTTTCTTT. This translates into CASSFPGDTEAFF.

The chain has TRBV7-6 and TRBJ1-2, with no clear D. This CDR3 has 15 residues. V gave up 0 bases and J gave up 3 bases, with 11 bases separating them. Germline CDR1 SGHVS, CDR2 FNYEAQ. The CDR3 protein is CASSLAPYSYYGYTF. The CDR3 DNA is TGTGCCAGCAGCTTAGCTCCATACTCATACTATGGCTACACCTTC.

The V gene is TRBV18, the J gene TRBJ1-5; no definite D call. Germline-derived CDR1 and CDR2 are KGHSH and LQKENI. V gave up 6 bases and J gave up 0 bases, with 6 bases separating them. This CDR3 spans 13 amino acids. Here the CDR3 DNA reads TGTGCCAGCTCTGAGAATAGCAATCAGCCCCAGCATTTT. As protein: CASSENSNQPQHF.

J is TRBJ2-7 and V is TRBV11-2; D not certain. Germline values: CDR1 SGHAT, CDR2 FQNNGV. The CDR3 totals 11 residues. With 7 bases removed from V and 3 bases from J, the gap between germline ends came to 7 bases. The CDR3 spells CASTTGYEQYF. Written as DNA, the CDR3 is TGTGCCAGCACCACGGGCTACGAGCAGTACTTC. The variable domain in full, completed from reference TRBV11-2 and TRBJ2-7, reads EAGVAQSPRYKIIEKRQSVAFWCNPISGHATLYWYQQILGQGPKLLIQFQNNGVVDDSQLPKDRFSAERLKGVDSTLKIQPAKLEDSAVYLCASTTGYEQYFGPGTRLTVT.

The table lists this clone with a few counts. This sequence joins TRBV21-1 and TRBJ2-7; the D call in the table, TRBD2, was not verified against the DNA. TRBV21-1 is annotated as a pseudogene. The CDR3 is 14 residues long. For the CDR3, the DNA is TGTGCCAGCAGAAGTGGCGGGGCAAGCTACGAGCAGTACTTC. Its protein is CASRSGGASYEQYF.

This clone was seen a handful of times. The chain links TRBV7-2 to TRBJ2-5; maybe TRBD2 (6 bases). CDR3 size: 14 residues. V lost 5 bases, J lost 4 bases, and 14 bases lay in between. The germline V gene has CDR1 SGHTA and CDR2 FQGNSA. CDR3 sequence (DNA): TGTGCCAGCAGCAAGGCCGGAGGGCGAGAGACCCAGTACTTC. Its translation: CASSKAGGRETQYF.

Note on this clone: In the same sample, other DNA sequences code for this CDR3. CDR3 nucleotides: TGCAGCGTGGCTGGACAGGCGAACACTGAAGCTTTCTTT. Its translation: CSVAGQANTEAFF. This chain links TRBV29-1 with TRBJ1-1; 7 nucleotides line up with TRBD1. From germline, CDR1 is SQVTM and CDR2 ANQGSEA. CDR3 length: 13 residues. V gave up 6 bases and J gave up 1 base; unmatched junction bases: 5.